The 26 T cell receptor beta chains listed next were all sequenced from one sample in a study of CD8+ T cells in alopecia areata. TCR sequencing used cDNA made by reverse transcription of extracted RNA. Assay: immunoSEQ multiplex PCR; the TCRdb copy retains only in-frame clones and omits some. The table records some 150,000 clones, roughly three fifths of them present only once. This sample comprised CD4+ T cells sorted from blood, obtained at week 0. These receptors were collected from a human donor with alopecia areata.

This clone was counted only a few times. V and J are TRBV2 and TRBJ1-2; D gene uncertain. The CDR3 totals 13 residues. With 8 bases removed from V and 2 bases from J, the gap between germline ends came to 12 bases. Germline V gene lookup returns CDR1 SNHLY and CDR2 FYNNEI. The CDR3 nucleotides read TGTGCCAGCGTATTGGACGGGAACTATGGCTACACCTTC. It specifies CASVLDGNYGYTF. Full variable domain (outside the CDR3, taken from reference TRBV2 and TRBJ1-2): EPEVTQTPSHQVTQMGQEVILRCVPISNHLYFYWYRQILGQKVEFLVSFYNNEISEKSEIFDDQFSVERPDGSNFTLKIRSTKLEDSAMYFCASVLDGNYGYTFGSGTRLTVV.

V and J are TRBV12-5 and TRBJ2-1; D remains ambiguous. This CDR3 has 16 amino acids. Trimming removed 0 bases at V and 5 bases at J, with 14 bases between. The germline V gene encodes CDR1 LGHNT and CDR2 FRNRAP. CDR3: CASGLVLMVRNNEQFF. The CDR3 DNA is TGTGCTAGTGGTTTGGTACTTATGGTAAGAAACAATGAGCAGTTCTTC.

Here the CDR3 DNA reads TGCGCCAGCGTCCGGGACAGGAACTCTGGGGCCAACGTCCTGACTTTC. Its protein product is CASVRDRNSGANVLTF. This chain joins TRBV5-1 and TRBJ2-6; 8 bases line up with TRBD1. V trimming: 7 bases; J trimming: 0 bases; junction bases outside the gene matches: 6. CDR1 is SGHRS, CDR2 YFSETQ, per germline. This CDR3 is 16 amino acids long.

V gene TRBV30 combines with J gene TRBJ1-2; 9 positions agree with TRBD1. V was clipped by 8 bases and J by 6 bases; unmatched bases: 7. The germline CDR1 and CDR2 sequences are GTSNPN and SVGIG (reference sequence). The CDR3 consists of 12 residues. CDR3 nucleotide sequence: TGTGCCGGAAGGACAGGGGTAAATGGCTACACCTTC. Its translation is CAGRTGVNGYTF.

This clone was observed a handful of times. This rearrangement joins TRBV29-1 to TRBJ1-1; D perhaps matches TRBD1 (5 bases). The CDR3 totals 14 residues. Germline V gives CDR1 SQVTM, CDR2 ANQGSEA. V was pared by 5 bases and J by 0 bases, with 13 bases between. This CDR3 is CSVSRDLLNTEAFF. DNA for the CDR3: TGCAGCGTTTCCAGGGACCTGTTGAACACTGAAGCTTTCTTT.

V usage is TRBV29-1 and J usage is TRBJ2-1, with no clear D. The CDR3 loop spans 13 amino acids. The V end lost 4 bases, the J end lost 10 bases, and 17 bases lay between the germline ends. Germline-derived CDR1 and CDR2 are SQVTM and ANQGSEA. The CDR3 DNA reads as TGCAGCGTTGCCAAACCCTTGGATCCGGAGCAGTTCTTC. It is translated as CSVAKPLDPEQFF.

This clone was counted between two and nine times. The chain combines TRBV19 with TRBJ2-1, with 7 nucleotides matching TRBD2. With 3 bases clipped from V and 4 bases from J, the junction kept 6 bases outside the gene matches. The CDR3 runs 15 residues. Germline CDR1 reads LNHDA; CDR2 reads SQIVND (reference sequence). As DNA, the CDR3 is TGTGCCAGTAGTATTCAGCGGGGAGCTTACAATGAGCAGTTCTTC. Translated, it gives CASSIQRGAYNEQFF.

The chain links TRBV4-3 to TRBJ1-5; D unclear. The CDR3 spans 15 residues. The germline gives CDR1 LGHNA, CDR2 YSLEER. Trimming left V 0 bases short and J 3 bases short, with 9 bases between. CDR3 residues: CASSQDLNLNQPQHF. In DNA form, the CDR3 reads TGCGCCAGCAGCCAAGATCTAAACCTCAATCAGCCCCAGCATTTT.

V and J are TRBV27 and TRBJ2-7, with D possibly TRBD2 on 5 matching bases. Trimming took off 7 bases at V and 0 bases at J, with 13 bases between the two ends. The CDR3 has 14 residues. Germline V gene lookup returns CDR1 MNHEY and CDR2 SMNVEV (reference sequence). CDR3 sequence reads: CASTPLAGSYEQYF. The CDR3 DNA reads as TGTGCCAGCACCCCCCTGGCGGGCTCCTACGAGCAGTACTTC.

The V and J genes are TRBV5-1 and TRBJ2-5, with unresolved D. The germline gives CDR1 SGHRS, CDR2 YFSETQ. V shed 2 bases and J shed 3 bases, with 8 bases lying between them. This CDR3 has 13 residues. The CDR3 spells CASSFSSKETQYF. CDR3 in DNA: TGCGCCAGCAGCTTCTCCTCAAAAGAGACCCAGTACTTC.

The chain joins TRBV30 to TRBJ2-7; D is unresolved. The CDR3 has 15 amino acids. V lost 2 bases to trimming and J lost 6 bases, with 20 bases between them. Germline V gene lookup returns CDR1 GTSNPN and CDR2 SVGIG (reference sequence). CDR3 in DNA: TGTGCCTGGAGTCCCCGAAGGCGGTCGTCAGCCGAGCAGTACTTC. Its protein product is CAWSPRRRSSAEQYF.

The chain employs TRBV6-5 and TRBJ1-2, with 8 bases that match TRBD1. Germline V gives CDR1 MNHEY, CDR2 SVGAGI. Trimming cost V 5 bases and J 5 bases; bases outside gene matches: 10. The CDR3 extends over 15 amino acids. CDR3: CASSLGQGRTYGYTF. DNA for the CDR3: TGTGCCAGCAGTCTTGGACAGGGTCGCACTTATGGCTACACCTTC.

A remark on this clone: One end of the junction varies from germline; a read error may be responsible. The chain couples TRBV5-1 to TRBJ1-6; D is unclear. The CDR3 extends over 10 amino acids. The germline gives CDR1 SGHRS, CDR2 YFSETQ. CDR3 residues: CASSPIGGAF. CDR3 nucleotides: TGCGCCAGCAGCCCAATCGGAGGCGCCTTT.

Turning to this clone: One junction end does not reproduce the germline sequence, and a read error may be involved. CDR3 protein: CACRRQSTNSPLHF. As DNA, the CDR3 is TGTGCCTGCAGAAGACAGTCCACCAATTCACCCCTCCACTTT. The chain carries TRBV11-2 and TRBJ1-6; perhaps TRBD1 as D (5 bases). The CDR3 length is 14 residues. CDR1 is SGHAT, CDR2 FQNNGV, per germline.

This chain joins TRBV6-1 and TRBJ2-7, with 9 bases matching TRBD1. This CDR3 comprises 13 residues. The junction had 4 bases not matched to a gene; V was cut back by 7 bases and J by 3 bases. Germline V lookup: CDR1 MNHNS, CDR2 SASEGT. CDR3 protein: CASMPGQGYEQYF. Written as DNA, the CDR3 is TGTGCCAGCATGCCGGGACAGGGCTACGAGCAGTACTTC.

This chain connects TRBV6-6 to TRBJ1-2, with D hard to call. The germline V and J ends were trimmed by 5 bases and 8 bases, with 12 bases remaining between them. The CDR3 has 12 amino acids. The germline V gene encodes CDR1 MNHNY and CDR2 SVGAGI (reference sequence). The chain's CDR3 is CASSPPDRGYTF. CDR3 sequence (DNA): TGTGCCAGCAGTCCCCCGGATAGGGGCTACACCTTC.

The rearrangement links TRBV7-9 to TRBJ1-6; D ambiguous. Deletions cut 5 bases from V and 7 bases from J, with 6 bases between. Germline V gene lookup returns CDR1 SEHNR and CDR2 FQNEAQ (reference sequence). The CDR3 consists of 12 residues. Here the CDR3 reads CASSRLNSPLHF. The CDR3 DNA sequence: TGTGCCAGCAGCCGACTGAATTCACCCCTCCACTTT.

As for this clone: Other DNA variants within this sample encode the same CDR3. The rearrangement links TRBV19 to TRBJ1-2; D is uncertain. The CDR3 spans 13 residues. Germline values: CDR1 LNHDA, CDR2 SQIVND (reference sequence). Trimming cost V 3 bases and J 2 bases, with 7 bases left between them. The CDR3 reads CASSIGGNYGYTF. CDR3 nucleotide sequence: TGTGCCAGTAGTATCGGAGGGAACTATGGCTACACCTTC.

The gene calls are TRBV2 and TRBJ2-6; D not certain. The germline V and J ends were trimmed by 1 base and 2 bases, with 6 bases remaining between them. The germline V gene has CDR1 SNHLY and CDR2 FYNNEI. The CDR3 runs 15 residues. CDR3 loop: CASSEDSTGANVLTF. Written as DNA, the CDR3 is TGTGCCAGCAGTGAAGACAGCACTGGGGCCAACGTCCTGACTTTC.

The rearrangement joins TRBV23-1 to TRBJ2-4; a weak D match, TRBD2 (6 bases). TRBV23-1 is annotated as an ORF whose role is uncertain. CDR3 length equals 16 residues. Between the trimmed V and J ends, which lost 4 bases and 0 bases, there was a span of 13 bases. The CDR3 DNA reads as TGCGCCAGCAGTCGGGACTCGAGAGGAGCCAAAAACATTCAGTACTTC. Its translation is CASSRDSRGAKNIQYF.

On this clone: The identical CDR3 is also encoded by other nucleotide sequences in the sample. The chain is built from TRBV29-1 and TRBJ1-1; D gene uncertain. The CDR3 spans 12 residues. Per germline, CDR1 SQVTM and CDR2 ANQGSEA. The V end lost 4 bases, the J end lost 1 base, and 7 bases lay between the germline ends. DNA for the CDR3: TGCAGCGTTGTGCGGGGGAACACTGAAGCTTTCTTT. Translated, it gives CSVVRGNTEAFF. The variable domain in full, completed from reference TRBV29-1 and TRBJ1-1, reads SAVISQKPSRDICQRGTSLTIQCQVDSQVTMMFWYRQQPGQSLTLIATANQGSEATYESGFVIDKFPISRPNLTFSTLTVSNMSPEDSSIYLCSVVRGNTEAFFGQGTRLTVV.

The V gene is TRBV7-2, the J gene TRBJ2-3, with D unclear. Germline V CDR1 and CDR2: SGHTA, FQGNSA. There are 13 residues in the CDR3. The V end was cut by 4 bases, the J end by 0 bases, with 5 bases between. Here the CDR3 DNA reads TGTGCCAGCAGCTCGTCTAGCACAGATACGCAGTATTTT. It encodes CASSSSSTDTQYF.

This chain joins TRBV18 and TRBJ1-2; D is uncertain. V was clipped by 1 base and J by 8 bases, with 8 bases between them. The length of the CDR3 is 12 residues. Germline assignment: CDR1 KGHSH and CDR2 LQKENI. The CDR3 nucleotides are TGTGCCAGCTCACCACGAGCAGAAGGCTACACCTTC. Translated: CASSPRAEGYTF. The whole variable domain, filled in from reference TRBV18 and TRBJ1-2, reads NAGVMQNPRHLVRRRGQEARLRCSPMKGHSHVYWYRQLPEEGLKFMVYLQKENIIDESGMPKERFSAEFPKEGPSILRIQQVVRGDSAAYFCASSPRAEGYTFGSGTRLTVV.

V usage is TRBV30 and J usage is TRBJ2-1, with D possibly being TRBD2 (5 bases). Per the germline V gene, CDR1 is GTSNPN and CDR2 is SVGIG (reference sequence). The germline V and J ends were trimmed by 5 bases and 4 bases, with 12 bases remaining between them. The CDR3 length is 13 residues. CDR3 in amino acids: CAWGLPGYNEQFF. The CDR3 nucleotides are TGTGCCTGGGGACTCCCGGGATACAATGAGCAGTTCTTC.

The chain links TRBV10-3 to TRBJ2-3, with D perhaps matching TRBD1 (7 bases). The CDR3 is made up of 16 amino acids. V lost 11 bases and J lost 6, with 27 bases in between. CDR1 and CDR2 from the germline V gene are ENHRY and SYGVKD. CDR3 DNA: TGTGCCTCGGGGGATTTGACAGGGAGCTCCTCGGATACGCAGTATTTT. It codes for CASGDLTGSSSDTQYF.

The rearrangement uses TRBV7-9 and TRBJ2-7; D is perhaps TRBD1 (6 bases). Germline V lookup: CDR1 SEHNR, CDR2 FQNEAQ (reference sequence). V was clipped by 0 bases and J by 7 bases, with 13 bases between them. The CDR3 has 14 residues. The CDR3 reads CASSLAPDRLEQYF. Written as DNA, the CDR3 is TGTGCCAGCAGCTTAGCGCCAGACAGGTTGGAGCAGTACTTC. The whole variable domain, filled in from reference TRBV7-9 and TRBJ2-7, reads DTGVSQNPRHKITKRGQNVTFRCDPISEHNRLYWYRQTLGQGPEFLTYFQNEAQLEKSRLLSDRFSAERPKGSFSTLEIQRTEQGDSAMYLCASSLAPDRLEQYFGPGTRLTVT.